The present T cell receptor (beta chain) was sequenced within a study of cytomegalovirus exposure and HLA in healthy donors. In regard to this clone: Its antigen is unknown.

Study-level points and caveats: As a later analysis showed, several of the most significant clusters appeared to be linked to common viral pathogens. It was shown in a later analysis that HLA-associated TCR beta chains were more clonally expanded than other, equally common chains. Across donors, presence/absence analyses took sequencing depth to be roughly uniform.

The PCR was carried out with 60 Vbeta primers and 13 Jbeta primers. This table comes from immunoSEQ multiplex PCR, and its TCRdb copy is limited to in-frame clones, with some not included. The sample carries under 150,000 clones, over 65% recorded once. Germline CDR1 SGDLS, CDR2 YYNGEE. The CDR3 loop spans 14 amino acids. V lost 3 bases to trimming and J lost 1 base, with 8 bases between them. This receptor was identified in a woman under 30 in good health and CMV-seronegative. This chain connects TRBV9 to TRBJ1-3; perhaps TRBD1 as D (5 bases). Sequenced material: PBMCs. CDR3 protein: CASSATVSGNTIYF. CDR3 in DNA: TGTGCCAGCAGCGCGACAGTTTCTGGAAACACCATATATTTT.